The following is a T cell receptor beta chain sequence with its context. Antigen specificity is unknown. This CDR3 spans 13 amino acids. V was cut by 3 bases and J by 5 bases, with 13 bases left in between. The germline V gene has CDR1 GTSNPN and CDR2 SVGIG (reference sequence). These data belong to a study of shared clonotypes between healthy human individuals. Study findings and constraints: Shared across a few donors were roughly 5% of the naive CD4 clonotypes. The represented genetic and exposure-history diversity was limited by the small number of donors.

Positive CCR7 selection of CD45RO-negative cells yielded the naive CD8 cells, and terminally differentiated effector memory CD45RA+ cells were excluded. Sequenced by immunoSEQ multiplex PCR; TCRdb stores in-frame clones only, minus some. The top ten clones hold 1% to 1.5% of a sample with 1.5 million to 2.5 million clones, about 95% of them seen once. The source material was naive CD8+ T cells sorted from blood. V gene TRBV30 combines with J gene TRBJ1-2; D unresolved. The sequence was collected from a man aged 18 to 29 in good health. The CDR3 loop is CAWRPTAVYGYTF. The CDR3 DNA reads TGTGCCTGGAGGCCCACTGCGGTTTATGGCTACACCTTC.